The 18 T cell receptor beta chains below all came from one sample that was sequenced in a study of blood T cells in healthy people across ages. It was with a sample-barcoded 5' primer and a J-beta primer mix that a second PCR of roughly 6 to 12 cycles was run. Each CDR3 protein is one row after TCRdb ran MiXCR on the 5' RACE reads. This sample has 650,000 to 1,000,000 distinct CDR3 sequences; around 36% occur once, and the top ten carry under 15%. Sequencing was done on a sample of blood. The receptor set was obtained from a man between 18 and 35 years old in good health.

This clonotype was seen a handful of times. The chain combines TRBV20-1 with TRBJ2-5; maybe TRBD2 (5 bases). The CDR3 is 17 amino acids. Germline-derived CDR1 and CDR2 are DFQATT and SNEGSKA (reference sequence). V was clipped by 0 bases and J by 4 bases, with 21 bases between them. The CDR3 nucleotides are TGCAGTGCTAGAGATCTCGCCCGTCTAGCTCTCCGAGAGACCCAGTACTTC. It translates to CSARDLARLALRETQYF.

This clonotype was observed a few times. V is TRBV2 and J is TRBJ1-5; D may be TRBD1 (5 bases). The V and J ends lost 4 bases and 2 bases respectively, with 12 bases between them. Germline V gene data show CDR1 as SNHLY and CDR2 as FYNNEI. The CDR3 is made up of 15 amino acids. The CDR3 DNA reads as TGTGCCAGCAGTGTATCATTGGGGGGCAATCAGCCCCAGCATTTT. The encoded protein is CASSVSLGGNQPQHF.

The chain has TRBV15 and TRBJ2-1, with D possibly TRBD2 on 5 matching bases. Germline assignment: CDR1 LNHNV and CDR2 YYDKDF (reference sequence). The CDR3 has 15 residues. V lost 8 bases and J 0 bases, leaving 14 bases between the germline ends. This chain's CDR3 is CATRESRSSYNEQFF. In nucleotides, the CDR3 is TGTGCCACCCGGGAAAGTAGGAGCTCCTACAATGAGCAGTTCTTC.

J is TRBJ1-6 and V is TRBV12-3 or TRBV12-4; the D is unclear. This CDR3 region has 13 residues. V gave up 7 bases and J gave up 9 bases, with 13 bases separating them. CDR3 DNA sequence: TGTGCCAGCAAAACGGGAGAGAGTTCACCCCTCCACTTT. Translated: CASKTGESSPLHF.

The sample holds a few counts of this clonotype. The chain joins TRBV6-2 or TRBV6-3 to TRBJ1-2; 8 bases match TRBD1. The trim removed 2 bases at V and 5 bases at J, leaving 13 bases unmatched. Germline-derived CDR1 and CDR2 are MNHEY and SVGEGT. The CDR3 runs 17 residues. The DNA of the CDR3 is TGTGCCAGCAGTTACCCCCACAGGGGGACCGAGTTTTATGGCTACACCTTC. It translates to CASSYPHRGTEFYGYTF.

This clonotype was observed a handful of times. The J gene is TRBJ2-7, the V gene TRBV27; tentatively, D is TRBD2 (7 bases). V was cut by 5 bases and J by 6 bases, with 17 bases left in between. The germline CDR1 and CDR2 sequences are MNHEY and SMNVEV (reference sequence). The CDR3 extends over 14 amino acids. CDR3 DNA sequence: TGTGCCAGCAGTAGGGGGGGCGCGTTGGGCGAGCAGTACTTC. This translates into CASSRGGALGEQYF.

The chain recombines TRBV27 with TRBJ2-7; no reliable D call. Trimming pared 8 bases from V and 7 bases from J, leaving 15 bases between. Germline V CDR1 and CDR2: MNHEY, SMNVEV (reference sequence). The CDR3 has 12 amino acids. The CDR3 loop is CASGPIYNEQYF. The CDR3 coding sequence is TGTGCCAGCGGGCCCATCTACAATGAGCAGTACTTC.

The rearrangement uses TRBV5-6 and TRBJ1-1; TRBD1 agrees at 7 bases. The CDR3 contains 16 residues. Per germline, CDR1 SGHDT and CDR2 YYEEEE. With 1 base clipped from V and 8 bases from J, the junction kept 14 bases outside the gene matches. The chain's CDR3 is CASSLPVSTGQVEAFF. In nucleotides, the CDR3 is TGTGCCAGCAGCTTGCCCGTCTCGACAGGGCAGGTGGAAGCTTTCTTT. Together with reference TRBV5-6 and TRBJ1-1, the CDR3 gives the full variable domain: DAGVTQSPTHLIKTRGQQVTLRCSPKSGHDTVSWYQQALGQGPQFIFQYYEEEERQRGNFPDRFSGHQFPNYSSELNVNALLLGDSALYLCASSLPVSTGQVEAFFGQGTRLTVV.

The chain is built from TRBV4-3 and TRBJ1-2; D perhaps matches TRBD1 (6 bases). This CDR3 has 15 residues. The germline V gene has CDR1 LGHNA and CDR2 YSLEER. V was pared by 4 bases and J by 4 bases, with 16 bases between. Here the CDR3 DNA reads TGCGCCAGCAGCCTGGGACATTTGGGAGGCTATGGCTACACCTTC. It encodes CASSLGHLGGYGYTF.

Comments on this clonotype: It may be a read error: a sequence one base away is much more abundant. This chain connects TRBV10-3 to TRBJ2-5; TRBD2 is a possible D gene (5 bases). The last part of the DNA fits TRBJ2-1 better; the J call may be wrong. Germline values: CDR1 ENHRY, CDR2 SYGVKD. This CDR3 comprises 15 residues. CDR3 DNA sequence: TGTGCCATCAGAGATAGCTGGGAGAACCAAGAGACCCAGTTCTTC. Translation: CAIRDSWENQETQFF.

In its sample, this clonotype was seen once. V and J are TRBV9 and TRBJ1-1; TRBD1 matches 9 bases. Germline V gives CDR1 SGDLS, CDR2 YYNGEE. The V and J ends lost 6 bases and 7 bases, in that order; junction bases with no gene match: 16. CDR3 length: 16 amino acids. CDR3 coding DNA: TGTGCCAGCACCCTATCTGGTAGGGACAGGGAAGGTGAAGCTTTCTTT. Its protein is CASTLSGRDREGEAFF. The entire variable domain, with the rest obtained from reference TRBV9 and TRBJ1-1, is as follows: DSGVTQTPKHLITATGQRVTLRCSPRSGDLSVYWYQQSLDQGLQFLIQYYNGEERAKGNILERFSAQQFPDLHSELNLSSLELGDSALYFCASTLSGRDREGEAFFGQGTRLTVV.

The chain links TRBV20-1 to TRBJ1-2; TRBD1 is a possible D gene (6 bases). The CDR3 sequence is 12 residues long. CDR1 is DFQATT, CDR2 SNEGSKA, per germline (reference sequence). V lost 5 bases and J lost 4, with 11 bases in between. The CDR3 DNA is TGCAGTGCTCGGGACACCTTCTATGGCTACACCTTC. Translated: CSARDTFYGYTF.

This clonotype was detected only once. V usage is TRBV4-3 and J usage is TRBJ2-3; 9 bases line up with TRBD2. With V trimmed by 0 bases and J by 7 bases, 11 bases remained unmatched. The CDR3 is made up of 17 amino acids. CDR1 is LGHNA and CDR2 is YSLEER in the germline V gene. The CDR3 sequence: CASSQDGRRGGYYTQYF. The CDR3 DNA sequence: TGCGCCAGCAGCCAAGATGGACGGCGGGGGGGATACTATACGCAGTATTTT.

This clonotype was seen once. The DNA of the CDR3 is TGTGCCTGGAGATGGGGGGGGCGGGGTAATGAGCAGTTCTTC. This codes for CAWRWGGRGNEQFF. The rearrangement uses TRBV30 and TRBJ2-1; tentatively, D is TRBD2 (7 bases). Trimming took 3 bases from V and 7 from J, leaving 16 bases between them. CDR3 length equals 14 residues. CDR1 is GTSNPN, CDR2 SVGIG, per germline (reference sequence).

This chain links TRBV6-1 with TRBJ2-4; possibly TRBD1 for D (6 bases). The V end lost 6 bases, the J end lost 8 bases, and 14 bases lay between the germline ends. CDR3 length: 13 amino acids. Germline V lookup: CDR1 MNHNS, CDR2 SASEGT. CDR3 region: CASSEGDGDIQYF. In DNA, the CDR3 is TGTGCCAGCAGCGAGGGGGATGGGGACATTCAGTACTTC.

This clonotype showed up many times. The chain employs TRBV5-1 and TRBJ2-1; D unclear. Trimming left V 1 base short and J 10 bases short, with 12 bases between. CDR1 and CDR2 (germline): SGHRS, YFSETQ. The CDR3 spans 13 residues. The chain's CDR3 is CASSLNVGGEQFF. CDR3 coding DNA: TGCGCCAGCAGCTTGAACGTCGGCGGCGAGCAGTTCTTC.

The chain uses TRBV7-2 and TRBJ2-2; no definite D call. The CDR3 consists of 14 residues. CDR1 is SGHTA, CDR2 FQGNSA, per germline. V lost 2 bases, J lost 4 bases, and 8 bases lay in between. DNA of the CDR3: TGTGCCAGCAGCTTAATGACCGTCACCGGGGAGCTGTTTTTT. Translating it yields CASSLMTVTGELFF.

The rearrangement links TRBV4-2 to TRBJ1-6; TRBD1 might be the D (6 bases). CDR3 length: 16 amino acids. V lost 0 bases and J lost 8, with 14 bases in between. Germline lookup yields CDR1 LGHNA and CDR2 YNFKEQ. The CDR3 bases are TGTGCCAGCAGCCAAGATAAGAGGGGGTCGGATTCACCCCTCCACTTT. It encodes CASSQDKRGSDSPLHF.